The 22 T cell receptor beta chains presented below share a single source sample, sequenced in a study of T cell responses to AZD1222 COVID-19 vaccine. TCRdb's table, derived via immunoSEQ multiplex PCR, lists solely in-frame clones and lacks some. The sample records approximately 140,000 clones, 80% to 95% being singletons. The source was peripheral blood, collected 28 days after the second AZD1222 dose. These receptors came from an adult who received the AZD1222 COVID-19 vaccine.

This chain connects TRBV5-6 to TRBJ1-2; perhaps TRBD1 as D (6 bases). This CDR3 contains 13 residues. V dropped 0 bases and J dropped 4 bases, with 7 bases sitting between them. In germline, CDR1 is SGHDT, CDR2 YYEEEE. CDR3: CASSLDRAYGYTF. CDR3 bases: TGTGCCAGCAGCTTGGACAGGGCCTATGGCTACACCTTC.

V usage is TRBV3-1 (or the pseudogene TRBV3-2) and J usage is TRBJ2-5; tentative D call: TRBD2 (6 bases). This CDR3 region has 12 residues. V was trimmed by 3 bases and J by 9 bases, leaving 11 bases between them. Germline lookup yields CDR1 LGHDT and CDR2 YNNKEL (reference sequence). This CDR3 is CASSHTSGAQYF. The DNA for the CDR3 is TGTGCCAGCAGCCATACTTCGGGGGCCCAGTACTTC.

This clone was seen only once. This chain connects TRBV9 to TRBJ1-1; perhaps TRBD1 as D (6 bases). The CDR3 runs 13 residues. Trimming shortened V by 4 bases and J by 4 bases, and 11 bases separated the two germline ends. The germline gives CDR1 SGDLS, CDR2 YYNGEE. The CDR3 DNA reads TGTGCCAGCAGCCTACAGGGAGGCACTGAAGCTTTCTTT. Encoded protein: CASSLQGGTEAFF.

The chain employs TRBV7-6 and TRBJ2-2, with 8 bases aligning to TRBD1. CDR3 length: 16 residues. V lost 4 bases, J lost 0 bases, and 4 bases stayed unmatched. Germline assignment: CDR1 SGHVS and CDR2 FNYEAQ. CDR3 protein: CASSSRTGSNTGELFF. The CDR3 DNA reads TGTGCCAGCAGCTCCAGGACAGGGTCGAACACCGGGGAGCTGTTTTTT.

V is TRBV24-1 and J is TRBJ2-3, with D unresolved. The CDR3 is 14 amino acids. Trimming shortened V by 5 bases and J by 0 bases, and 8 bases separated the two germline ends. CDR1 KGHDR and CDR2 SFDVKD come from the germline V gene. The CDR3 reads CATSVAGSTDTQYF. DNA for the CDR3: TGTGCCACCAGTGTGGCAGGCAGCACAGATACGCAGTATTTT.

The V gene is TRBV19, the J gene TRBJ1-1, with D uncertain. Germline CDR1 is LNHDA and CDR2 is SQIVND (reference sequence). The CDR3 runs 12 residues. The V and J ends lost 6 bases and 6 bases respectively, with 11 bases between them. The CDR3 sequence: CASRLGAAEAFF. The CDR3 region has the DNA TGTGCCAGTAGACTGGGCGCGGCTGAAGCTTTCTTT. The complete variable domain, with remaining parts taken from reference TRBV19 and TRBJ1-1, reads DGGITQSPKYLFRKEGQNVTLSCEQNLNHDAMYWYRQDPGQGLRLIYYSQIVNDFQKGDIAEGYSVSREKKESFPLTVTSAQKNPTAFYLCASRLGAAEAFFGQGTRLTVV.

This chain links TRBV19 with TRBJ2-1; the D call may be TRBD1 or TRBD2 (5 bases each). V was shortened by 3 bases and J by 3 bases, with 12 bases between the two germline ends. This CDR3 is 15 amino acids long. Germline values: CDR1 LNHDA, CDR2 SQIVND (reference sequence). The chain's CDR3 is CASSMPGRVYNEQFF. The CDR3 DNA sequence: TGTGCCAGTAGTATGCCGGGACGGGTCTACAATGAGCAGTTCTTC. Full variable domain (remainder filled in from reference TRBV19 and TRBJ2-1): DGGITQSPKYLFRKEGQNVTLSCEQNLNHDAMYWYRQDPGQGLRLIYYSQIVNDFQKGDIAEGYSVSREKKESFPLTVTSAQKNPTAFYLCASSMPGRVYNEQFFGPGTRLTVL.

Only one count was recorded for this clone. V is TRBV5-1 and J is TRBJ2-2; D perhaps matches TRBD2 (7 bases). Germline CDR1 SGHRS, CDR2 YFSETQ. The CDR3 runs to 16 residues. V was pared by 4 bases and J by 1 base, with 14 bases between. CDR3 DNA sequence: TGCGCCAGCAGCACAGGGACTACCAGGAACACCGGGGAGCTGTTTTTT. Translation: CASSTGTTRNTGELFF.

The sample holds one count of this clone. CDR3 coding DNA: TGTGCCAGCAGCTTGGGACGGGACAGGAAGAACAATCAGCCCCAGCATTTT. Its protein is CASSLGRDRKNNQPQHF. The chain employs TRBV5-5 and TRBJ1-5; 8 nucleotides align to TRBD1. With 0 bases clipped from V and 3 bases from J, the junction kept 8 bases outside the gene matches. This CDR3 has 17 residues. Germline CDR1 is SGHKS and CDR2 is YYEKEE (reference sequence).

The chain links TRBV3-1 (or the pseudogene TRBV3-2) to TRBJ2-4; perhaps TRBD1 as D (6 bases). V was clipped by 1 base and J by 4 bases, with 11 bases between them. The V gene's germline CDR1 is LGHDT and CDR2 YNNKEL (reference sequence). This CDR3 has 15 amino acids. As DNA, the CDR3 is TGTGCCAGCAGCCAAGGGCCTGACAGGAAAAACATTCAGTACTTC. Translation: CASSQGPDRKNIQYF.

The chain employs TRBV3-1 (or the pseudogene TRBV3-2) and TRBJ2-7; 8 bases are a match to TRBD2. From germline, CDR1 is LGHDT and CDR2 YNNKEL (reference sequence). The CDR3 has 16 amino acids. V lost 0 bases and J lost 5; bases outside the gene matches: 9. The CDR3 here is CASSQDRFSGVDEQYF. As DNA, the CDR3 is TGTGCCAGCAGCCAAGATCGGTTTAGCGGGGTAGACGAGCAGTACTTC.

The chain recombines TRBV11-2 with TRBJ2-7, with 10 bases aligning to TRBD1. The CDR3 loop spans 14 amino acids. The V gene's germline CDR1 is SGHAT and CDR2 FQNNGV. The trim removed 4 bases at V and 3 bases at J, leaving 3 bases unmatched. The CDR3 region has the DNA TGTGCCAGCAGCTCCGGGACAGGGGTCTACGAGCAGTACTTC. It translates to CASSSGTGVYEQYF.

The CDR3: CASSLFWGQGINQPQHF. In nucleotides, the CDR3 is TGTGCCAGCAGCTTGTTTTGGGGACAGGGGATTAATCAGCCCCAGCATTTT. The chain joins TRBV5-5 to TRBJ1-5, with 10 bases that match TRBD1. Germline V lookup: CDR1 SGHKS, CDR2 YYEKEE (reference sequence). V dropped 1 base and J dropped 4; count of bases not matched to a gene: 8. This CDR3 has 17 residues.

This chain uses TRBV29-1 with TRBJ2-3; possibly TRBD1 for D (6 bases). The CDR3 contains 14 residues. The germline V gene has CDR1 SQVTM and CDR2 ANQGSEA. V lost 7 bases and J lost 5, with 19 bases in between. The DNA of the CDR3 is TGCAGCGAGTTGGGTACAGGGCCGGGAGATACGCAGTATTTT. This sequence encodes CSELGTGPGDTQYF.

The V and J genes are TRBV6-5 and TRBJ2-1; 7 nucleotides match TRBD2. V lost 6 bases to trimming and J lost 6 bases; unmatched junction nucleotides: 11. CDR1 and CDR2 (germline): MNHEY, SVGAGI. There are 15 residues in the CDR3. CDR3 residues: CASRSPGLSSNEQFF. As DNA, the CDR3 is TGTGCCAGCAGATCTCCGGGACTATCTTCCAATGAGCAGTTCTTC.

The chain is built from TRBV4-3 and TRBJ2-1; a possible D gene is TRBD2 (5 bases). The germline gives CDR1 LGHNA, CDR2 YSLEER. This CDR3 contains 14 residues. V lost 0 bases and J lost 10, with 13 bases in between. In nucleotides, the CDR3 is TGCGCCAGCAGCCAAGAGAGGGAACGCGGGGAGCAGTTCTTC. It encodes CASSQERERGEQFF.

The chain combines TRBV30 with TRBJ2-7; no definite D call. Trimming took off 5 bases at V and 9 bases at J, with 20 bases between the two ends. The CDR3 consists of 13 residues. Germline loops: CDR1 GTSNPN, CDR2 SVGIG (reference sequence). CDR3 residues: CAWGGSNSRRQYF. The CDR3 DNA sequence: TGTGCCTGGGGCGGCTCCAACTCCAGACGGCAGTACTTC.

The rearrangement joins TRBV29-1 to TRBJ1-5; perhaps TRBD1 as D (6 bases). CDR3 length equals 13 residues. Germline CDR1 reads SQVTM; CDR2 reads ANQGSEA. V was pared by 5 bases and J by 8 bases, with 16 bases between. The CDR3 DNA follows: TGCAGCGTTTTAGGGGACACTAGTAAGCCCCAGCATTTT. Translating it yields CSVLGDTSKPQHF.

The CDR3 DNA reads as TGTGCCTGGGCCCTCACCGGGGAGCTGTTTTTT. Protein sequence: CAWALTGELFF. V and J are TRBV30 and TRBJ2-2; D is ambiguous. Trimming took 5 bases from V and 4 from J, leaving 5 bases between them. CDR3 length: 11 residues. Germline-derived CDR1 and CDR2 are GTSNPN and SVGIG (reference sequence).

CDR3 in amino acids: CATSSGQSFEQYV. The CDR3 bases are TGTGCCACCAGCAGCGGACAGTCATTCGAGCAGTACGTC. The V and J genes are TRBV15 and TRBJ2-7; D is possibly TRBD1 (6 bases). V was clipped by 3 bases and J by 6 bases, with 12 bases between them. This CDR3 has 13 residues. Per the germline V gene, CDR1 is LNHNV and CDR2 is YYDKDF (reference sequence).

The chain links TRBV5-4 to TRBJ2-1; D is perhaps TRBD2 (7 bases). Germline CDR1 and CDR2: SGHNT and YYREEE (reference sequence). This CDR3 region has 15 residues. V lost 4 bases to trimming and J lost 4 bases, with 15 bases between them. Here the CDR3 DNA reads TGTGCCAGCAGCCCCAAGGCGGGGGCTTACAATGAGCAGTTCTTC. This translates into CASSPKAGAYNEQFF.

The chain uses TRBV11-2 and TRBJ2-3, with 9 bases that match TRBD2. Trimming took 5 bases from V and 6 from J; bases not matched to a gene: 9. The germline CDR1 and CDR2 sequences are SGHAT and FQNNGV. The CDR3 runs to 15 residues. The CDR3 DNA reads TGTGCCAGCAGCCAGACTAGCGGACGAGGGGATACGCAGTATTTT. It encodes CASSQTSGRGDTQYF.